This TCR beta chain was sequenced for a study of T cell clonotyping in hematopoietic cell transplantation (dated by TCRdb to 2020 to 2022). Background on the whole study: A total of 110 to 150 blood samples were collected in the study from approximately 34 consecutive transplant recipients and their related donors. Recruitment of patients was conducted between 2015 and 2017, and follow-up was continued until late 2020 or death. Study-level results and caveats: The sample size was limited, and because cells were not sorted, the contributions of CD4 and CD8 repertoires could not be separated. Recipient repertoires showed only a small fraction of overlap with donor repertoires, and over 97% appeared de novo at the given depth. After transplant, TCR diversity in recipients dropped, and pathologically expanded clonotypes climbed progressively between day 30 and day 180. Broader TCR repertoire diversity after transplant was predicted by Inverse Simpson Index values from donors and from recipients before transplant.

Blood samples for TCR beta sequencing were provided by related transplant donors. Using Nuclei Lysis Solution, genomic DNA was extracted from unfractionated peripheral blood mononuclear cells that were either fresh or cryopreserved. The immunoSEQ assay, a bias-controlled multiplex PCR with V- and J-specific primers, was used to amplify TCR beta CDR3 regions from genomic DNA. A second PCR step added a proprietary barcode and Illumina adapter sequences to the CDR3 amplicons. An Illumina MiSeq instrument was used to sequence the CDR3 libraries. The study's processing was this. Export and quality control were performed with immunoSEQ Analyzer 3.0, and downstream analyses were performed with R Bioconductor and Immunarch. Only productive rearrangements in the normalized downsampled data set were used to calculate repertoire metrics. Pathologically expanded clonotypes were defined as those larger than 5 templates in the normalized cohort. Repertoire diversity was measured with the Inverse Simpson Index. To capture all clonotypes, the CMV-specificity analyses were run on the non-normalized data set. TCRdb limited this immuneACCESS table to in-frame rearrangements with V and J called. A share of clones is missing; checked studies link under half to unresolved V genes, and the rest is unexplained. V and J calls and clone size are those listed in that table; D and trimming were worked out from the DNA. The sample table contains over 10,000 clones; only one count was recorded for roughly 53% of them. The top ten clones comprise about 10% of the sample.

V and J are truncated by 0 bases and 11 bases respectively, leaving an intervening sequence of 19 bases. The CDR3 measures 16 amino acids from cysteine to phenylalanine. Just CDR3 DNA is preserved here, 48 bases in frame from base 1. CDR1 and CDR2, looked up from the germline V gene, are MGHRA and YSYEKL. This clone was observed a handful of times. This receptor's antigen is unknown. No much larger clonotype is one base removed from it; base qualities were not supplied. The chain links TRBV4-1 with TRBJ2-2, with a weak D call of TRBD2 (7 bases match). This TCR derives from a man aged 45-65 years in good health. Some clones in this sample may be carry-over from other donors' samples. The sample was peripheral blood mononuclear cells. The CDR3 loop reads CASSQDQGGGSTELFF. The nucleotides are TGCGCCAGCAGCCAAGATCAAGGGGGAGGGTCCACAGAGCTGTTTTTT.